These 6 T cell receptor beta chains were sequenced from one sample in a study of radiation and T cells in renal cell carcinoma. Libraries were prepared by immunoSEQ multiplex PCR; TCRdb keeps only in-frame clonotypes and omits some of them. The sample consists of about 20,000 clones, more than 75% of them appearing once. Specified time point: baseline pretreatment blood. The treatment was: 15 Gy SBRT to primary tumor, nephrectomy 4 weeks later. This specimen was blood, taken from a patient whose treatment included radiotherapy and nephrectomy. The receptors here all came from a man in his sixties with renal cell carcinoma.

The chain has TRBV7-2 and TRBJ2-1, with D unresolved. Trimming took off 1 base at V and 8 bases at J, with 9 bases between the two ends. The CDR3 is made up of 13 amino acids. Germline loops: CDR1 SGHTA, CDR2 FQGNSA. The CDR3 DNA reads TGTGCCAGCAGCTTAGTGAAAAGCGATGAGCAGTTCTTC. Its translation: CASSLVKSDEQFF.

This rearrangement joins TRBV5-1 to TRBJ2-2; the D gene could be TRBD1 or TRBD2 (6 bases each). Germline-derived CDR1 and CDR2 are SGHRS and YFSETQ. Trimming removed 4 bases from V and 5 bases from J, with 18 bases in between. CDR3 length equals 16 residues. This CDR3 reads CASSGGPSRRTGELFF. As DNA, the CDR3 is TGCGCCAGCAGCGGGGGGCCCTCGAGAAGGACCGGGGAGCTGTTTTTT.

The chain employs TRBV19 and TRBJ1-2; a possible D gene is TRBD1 (5 bases). Germline assignment: CDR1 LNHDA and CDR2 SQIVND (reference sequence). The CDR3 is 14 amino acids. Trimming took 5 bases from V and 5 from J, leaving 15 bases between them. The chain's CDR3 is CASSLTGERYGYTF. The CDR3 DNA reads as TGTGCCAGTAGTCTCACGGGGGAGCGGTATGGCTACACCTTC.

The chain recombines TRBV2 with TRBJ2-5; TRBD1 is a possible D gene (5 bases). The CDR3 is 14 residues long. V was pared by 6 bases and J by 2 bases, with 13 bases between. Germline assignment: CDR1 SNHLY and CDR2 FYNNEI. DNA of the CDR3: TGTGCCAGCAGCCTAATCGACAGTCAAGAGACCCAGTACTTC. This translates into CASSLIDSQETQYF.

V gene TRBV18 combines with J gene TRBJ2-7; 7 bases match TRBD2. Trimming at V came to 0 bases and at J to 7 bases, leaving 3 bases not matched to a gene. Germline loops: CDR1 KGHSH, CDR2 LQKENI. The CDR3 sequence is 13 residues long. The CDR3 sequence: CASSPPGGLEQYF. DNA for the CDR3: TGTGCCAGCTCACCACCGGGAGGGCTGGAGCAGTACTTC.

This clone was seen a single time. The chain carries TRBV18 and TRBJ2-2; D remains ambiguous. Looked up from germline, CDR1 is KGHSH and CDR2 is LQKENI. Trimming cost V 2 bases and J 1 base, with 5 bases left between them. The CDR3 spans 14 residues. This chain's CDR3 is CASSPSMNTGELFF. Here the CDR3 DNA reads TGTGCCAGCTCACCATCCATGAACACCGGGGAGCTGTTTTTT.